The clone carrying this T cell receptor beta chain appeared a few times. Its target is unknown. The CDR3 runs to 16 residues. The V gene's germline CDR1 is LNHNV and CDR2 YYDKDF (reference sequence). A second PCR of about 6 to 11 cycles used a sample-barcoded 5' primer and a J-beta primer mix. TCRdb re-called the 5' RACE reads with MiXCR, one entry per CDR3 protein. The sample includes some 1.5 million distinct CDR3 sequences, approximately 43% of them seen just once. These data are taken from a study of blood T cells in healthy people across ages. Study details: Per two T cells, template switching captured roughly one barcoded beta molecule. Notes on the study in general: Strong correlation was found linking TCR beta diversity to naive T cell percentage.

The origin of this receptor is a young woman in good health. The source material was blood. The chain has TRBV15 and TRBJ2-7, with D possibly TRBD2 on 6 matching bases. With the DNA end fitting TRBJ2-5 better, the J assignment may be wrong. CDR3 bases: TGTGCCACCAGCAGAGATTTAGGAGGGCTTTTAAAGACCCAGTACTTC. Amino acid sequence: CATSRDLGGLLKTQYF.